Sequencing of this T cell receptor beta chain was carried out in a study of T cell responses to AZD1222 COVID-19 vaccine. This CDR3 comprises 13 residues. The germline V gene encodes CDR1 LGHDT and CDR2 YNNKEL (reference sequence). Trimming took off 3 bases at V and 1 base at J, with 6 bases between the two ends. The table came from immunoSEQ multiplex PCR; TCRdb's copy has only in-frame clones and leaves some out. The data contain over 95,000 clones, 70% to 85% of them singletons. The sequencing used peripheral blood, collected 28 days after the second AZD1222 dose. This receptor was taken from an adult who received the AZD1222 COVID-19 vaccine. The chain combines TRBV3-1 (or the pseudogene TRBV3-2) with TRBJ2-5; unclear D gene. For the CDR3, the DNA is TGTGCCAGCAGCCAGGCCGGCCAAGAGACCCAGTACTTC. Its protein is CASSQAGQETQYF.